The 26 T cell receptor beta chains below were found in one sample sequenced in a study of somatic mutations in cytotoxic T cells in rheumatoid arthritis. TCRdb keeps only in-frame clones here, not all; method: immunoSEQ multiplex PCR. Among fewer than 20,000 clones listed, over 70% were seen once. Source material: CD8+ T cells sorted from blood. The receptors were gathered from an adult with rheumatoid arthritis.

This chain links TRBV9 with TRBJ2-7; D perhaps matches TRBD1 (5 bases). This CDR3 is built from 13 residues. Trimming took 3 bases from V and 4 from J, leaving 11 bases between them. The germline V gene has CDR1 SGDLS and CDR2 YYNGEE. CDR3 DNA sequence: TGTGCCAGCAGCGCGGACACAGGTTACGAGCAGTACTTC. This translates into CASSADTGYEQYF.

Within the sample, this clone is medium-sized. The chain employs TRBV7-9 and TRBJ2-7, with 7 bases matching TRBD2. Germline CDR1 reads SEHNR; CDR2 reads FQNEAQ (reference sequence). CDR3 length: 19 residues. Germline trimming cut 0 bases from V and 4 bases from J; bases unmatched to any gene: 18. The CDR3 sequence: CASSLAPYRPRGRAYEQYF. CDR3 DNA sequence: TGTGCCAGCAGCTTAGCGCCATACAGGCCGCGTGGGAGGGCTTACGAGCAGTACTTC.

The chain employs TRBV27 and TRBJ1-1, with a tentative D call TRBD1 (5 bases). The CDR3 is 12 residues long. CDR1 MNHEY and CDR2 SMNVEV come from the germline V gene (reference sequence). The ends were cut back, 5 bases at V and 6 bases at J, with 10 bases in the middle. CDR3 coding DNA: TGTGCCAGCAGTAGGCCGGGGGCTGAAGCTTTCTTT. Translation: CASSRPGAEAFF.

The chain combines TRBV27 with TRBJ2-7; 8 bases are a match to TRBD2. The CDR3 has 14 residues. Trimming took 3 bases from V and 6 from J; bases not matched to a gene: 7. Germline V gives CDR1 MNHEY, CDR2 SMNVEV (reference sequence). The CDR3 DNA reads TGTGCCAGCAGTTTTGCCGGGACTAGACCCGAGCAGTACTTC. Amino acids: CASSFAGTRPEQYF.

The V gene is TRBV19, the J gene TRBJ2-2, with 7 bases lining up with TRBD1. This CDR3 contains 14 residues. V shed 6 bases and J 3 bases; nucleotides not matched to a gene: 4. Germline values: CDR1 LNHDA, CDR2 SQIVND (reference sequence). Here the CDR3 DNA reads TGTGCCAGTAGGCCGGGACAGTACACCGGGGAGCTGTTTTTT. It specifies CASRPGQYTGELFF.

This chain connects TRBV19 to TRBJ2-6; 11 bases agree with TRBD2. Germline V gene sequence: CDR1 LNHDA, CDR2 SQIVND (reference sequence). J lost 12 bases, V lost 6 bases, and 13 bases had no gene match. This CDR3 is built from 16 residues. The CDR3 bases are TGTGCCAGTAGCCTCGTGCTAGCGGGAGGATCGGGCGTCCTGACTTTC. This gives the protein CASSLVLAGGSGVLTF.

V gene TRBV11-2 combines with J gene TRBJ1-5; D is unresolved. This CDR3 has 13 amino acids. V lost 1 base to trimming and J lost 7 bases, with 8 bases between them. Germline V gene data show CDR1 as SGHAT and CDR2 as FQNNGV. In nucleotides, the CDR3 is TGTGCCAGCAGCTTAGGGTCGGGCCAGCCCCAGCATTTT. Translated, it gives CASSLGSGQPQHF.

The gene calls are TRBV27 and TRBJ2-3; 13 positions match TRBD2. Germline loops: CDR1 MNHEY, CDR2 SMNVEV (reference sequence). The CDR3 is 16 amino acids. Losses at the gene ends were 9 bases for V and 5 bases for J; bases not matched to a gene: 11. The CDR3 protein is CASKKGTSGMGDTQYF. The CDR3 DNA sequence: TGTGCCAGTAAAAAAGGGACTAGCGGGATGGGAGATACGCAGTATTTT.

DNA of the CDR3: TGCGCCAGCAGCCTAGGGGGGGCCGAGAGTGAGCAGTTCTTC. Translation gives CASSLGGAESEQFF. The chain combines TRBV5-1 with TRBJ2-1, with a weak D call TRBD2 (7 bases). V shed 4 bases and J shed 9 bases, with 17 bases lying between them. CDR1 and CDR2 (germline): SGHRS, YFSETQ. The CDR3 has 14 residues.

The CDR3 protein is CASSFVANTEAFF. CDR3 coding DNA: TGTGCCAGCAGCTTTGTCGCGAACACTGAAGCTTTCTTT. This chain connects TRBV5-6 to TRBJ1-1; unclear D gene. The germline CDR1 and CDR2 sequences are SGHDT and YYEEEE. V lost 2 bases to trimming and J lost 1 base, with 6 bases between them. This CDR3 spans 13 amino acids.

The chain recombines TRBV7-9 with TRBJ2-2, with D tentatively TRBD1 (5 bases). The CDR3 spans 15 residues. CDR1 is SEHNR and CDR2 is FQNEAQ in the germline V gene (reference sequence). Trimming pared 5 bases from V and 7 bases from J, leaving 17 bases between. In DNA, the CDR3 is TGTGCCAGCAGCGGGGCAGGGTGGTTTTACGGGGAGCTGTTTTTT. This sequence encodes CASSGAGWFYGELFF.

This chain joins TRBV7-9 and TRBJ2-5; maybe TRBD2 (6 bases). With the DNA end fitting TRBJ2-7 better, the J assignment may be wrong. Germline V gene lookup returns CDR1 SEHNR and CDR2 FQNEAQ (reference sequence). The length of the CDR3 is 16 residues. The CDR3 sequence: CASSPSWVEGEYEQYF. DNA for the CDR3: TGTGCCAGCAGCCCTAGCTGGGTGGAGGGAGAATACGAGCAGTACTTC.

The chain couples TRBV7-8 to TRBJ2-6, with TRBD2 as a possible D gene (5 bases). V was trimmed by 5 bases and J by 2 bases, leaving 13 bases between them. The germline V gene has CDR1 SGHVS and CDR2 FQNEAQ. The CDR3 has 16 amino acids. CDR3 in amino acids: CASSTPLGAGANVLTF. The CDR3, as DNA: TGTGCCAGCAGCACCCCCCTCGGGGCTGGGGCCAACGTCCTGACTTTC.

This clone was counted between two and nine times. The V and J genes are TRBV2 and TRBJ1-1; possibly TRBD1 for D (5 bases). The CDR3 runs to 12 residues. V gave up 8 bases and J gave up 5 bases, with 12 bases separating them. Germline-derived CDR1 and CDR2 are SNHLY and FYNNEI. The CDR3 nucleotides read TGTGCCAGCGGGGCGCGGGTTACTGAAGCTTTCTTT. It codes for CASGARVTEAFF. Together with reference TRBV2 and TRBJ1-1, the CDR3 gives the full variable domain: EPEVTQTPSHQVTQMGQEVILRCVPISNHLYFYWYRQILGQKVEFLVSFYNNEISEKSEIFDDQFSVERPDGSNFTLKIRSTKLEDSAMYFCASGARVTEAFFGQGTRLTVV.

This clone was seen once. The V and J genes are TRBV9 and TRBJ1-6, with a tentative D call TRBD1 (6 bases). From germline, CDR1 is SGDLS and CDR2 YYNGEE. The germline V and J ends were trimmed by 4 bases and 5 bases, with 10 bases remaining between them. The CDR3 extends over 14 amino acids. CDR3 sequence: CASSRTGNNSPLHF. The CDR3, as DNA: TGTGCCAGCAGCCGTACAGGGAATAATTCACCCCTCCACTTT. The variable domain in full, with the rest retrieved from reference TRBV9 and TRBJ1-6, is DSGVTQTPKHLITATGQRVTLRCSPRSGDLSVYWYQQSLDQGLQFLIQYYNGEERAKGNILERFSAQQFPDLHSELNLSSLELGDSALYFCASSRTGNNSPLHFGNGTRLTVT.

The rearrangement uses TRBV7-8 and TRBJ2-1; either TRBD1 or TRBD2 may fit D (6 bases each). The CDR3 spans 15 residues. The germline CDR1 and CDR2 sequences are SGHVS and FQNEAQ. V lost 5 bases and J lost 4, with 15 bases in between. CDR3 amino acids: CASSGTFRGYNEQFF. The CDR3 DNA sequence: TGTGCCAGCAGCGGGACTTTCAGGGGATACAATGAGCAGTTCTTC.

The chain recombines TRBV7-8 with TRBJ2-6; D is ambiguous. The CDR3 totals 14 residues. Trimming stripped 5 bases from V and 0 bases from J, with 5 bases between. Germline CDR1 and CDR2: SGHVS and FQNEAQ. CDR3 bases: TGTGCCAGCAGCCGGAGCTCTGGGGCCAACGTCCTGACTTTC. It specifies CASSRSSGANVLTF.

V gene TRBV6-6 combines with J gene TRBJ1-4; tentative D call: TRBD1 (5 bases). Germline CDR1 and CDR2: MNHNY and SVGAGI (reference sequence). V gave up 8 bases and J gave up 0 bases, with 10 bases separating them. The CDR3 is 14 amino acids. The chain's CDR3 is CASSPGPTNEKLFF. CDR3 in DNA: TGTGCCAGCTCTCCAGGGCCAACTAATGAAAAACTGTTTTTT.

The J gene is TRBJ1-2, the V gene TRBV4-3, with unresolved D. CDR1 is LGHNA and CDR2 is YSLEER in the germline V gene. This CDR3 is 16 amino acids long. V lost 4 bases to trimming and J lost 6 bases, with 21 bases between them. CDR3 loop: CASSRQGYSRRDGYTF. CDR3 bases: TGCGCCAGCAGCCGACAAGGGTATTCGCGCCGGGATGGCTACACCTTC.

The chain has TRBV7-9 and TRBJ1-2; no reliable D call. Germline V gene sequence: CDR1 SEHNR, CDR2 FQNEAQ (reference sequence). V was trimmed by 7 bases and J by 3 bases, leaving 18 bases between them. The CDR3 extends over 15 amino acids. The CDR3 DNA reads as TGTGCCAGCACCCGGCCCTTTAGCACGGACTATGGCTACACCTTC. Its translation: CASTRPFSTDYGYTF.

V and J are TRBV5-4 and TRBJ1-3; D gene ambiguous. CDR3 length equals 15 residues. Trimming took off 1 base at V and 2 bases at J, with 10 bases between the two ends. From germline, CDR1 is SGHNT and CDR2 YYREEE (reference sequence). The CDR3: CASSLRGLTGNTIYF. As DNA, the CDR3 is TGTGCCAGCAGCTTGCGTGGGCTTACTGGAAACACCATATATTTT.

The chain employs TRBV5-8 and TRBJ2-7; D may be TRBD1 (5 bases). V was clipped by 3 bases and J by 5 bases, with 15 bases between them. This CDR3 region has 14 residues. Looked up from germline, CDR1 is SGHTS and CDR2 is YDEGEE. CDR3 coding DNA: TGTGCCAGCAGCTACGCCGGCAGGGTCAACGAGCAGTACTTC. Residues: CASSYAGRVNEQYF.

The chain employs TRBV5-5 and TRBJ2-3; D is possibly TRBD2 (5 bases). Germline lookup yields CDR1 SGHKS and CDR2 YYEKEE (reference sequence). This CDR3 contains 16 residues. Trimming shortened V by 2 bases and J by 0 bases, and 13 bases separated the two germline ends. In DNA, the CDR3 is TGTGCCAGCAGCTTAGGTGACTACTATAGCACAGATACGCAGTATTTT. Translating it yields CASSLGDYYSTDTQYF.

This clone was counted a single time. The gene calls are TRBV5-1 and TRBJ2-3, with a tentative D call TRBD1 (6 bases). CDR3 length: 13 residues. Germline loops: CDR1 SGHRS, CDR2 YFSETQ. V was pared by 2 bases and J by 4 bases, with 8 bases between. The CDR3 sequence: CASSLTGSDTQYF. The CDR3 DNA reads TGCGCCAGCAGCTTAACAGGGTCAGATACGCAGTATTTT.

V gene TRBV7-3 combines with J gene TRBJ1-1; TRBD1 might be the D (5 bases). The ends were cut back, 1 base at V and 6 bases at J, with 12 bases in the middle. CDR1 is SGHTA, CDR2 FQGTGA, per germline. The CDR3 runs to 14 residues. CDR3 sequence: CASSLMGEGSEAFF. CDR3 coding DNA: TGTGCCAGCAGCTTAATGGGAGAGGGGTCTGAAGCTTTCTTT.

The chain uses TRBV6-1 and TRBJ2-5, with D uncertain. Trimming removed 5 bases from V and 12 bases from J, with 22 bases in between. From germline, CDR1 is MNHNS and CDR2 SASEGT. The CDR3 runs 14 residues. This CDR3 is CASSLNLYERLEYF. In DNA, the CDR3 is TGTGCCAGCAGTCTCAACCTCTACGAACGGCTTGAGTACTTC.